The text below deals with one T cell receptor beta chain. Its antigen is undetermined. Measured with immunoSEQ multiplex PCR; TCRdb has only the in-frame clones, and not every one. The table records about 340,000 clones, roughly 89% of them present only once. This entry is derived from a study of cytomegalovirus exposure and HLA in healthy donors. Study-level points and caveats: The CMV antigen specificity of a few CMV-associated chains was confirmed through in vitro analysis. Among TCR beta chains, those listed as cytomegalovirus-associated numbered approximately 150.

From germline, CDR1 is LGHNA and CDR2 YSLEER. Trimming removed 0 bases from V and 6 bases from J; junction bases left unmatched: 14. This CDR3 has 18 amino acids. The chain employs TRBV4-3 and TRBJ2-1; 7 bases align to TRBD2. This receptor was obtained from a woman under 30 in good health and CMV-seronegative. The sequenced sample consisted of PBMCs. CDR3 DNA sequence: TGCGCCAGCAGCCAAGATCTATTTTTCGGCGGGAGTGGCAATGAGCAGTTCTTC. As protein: CASSQDLFFGGSGNEQFF.